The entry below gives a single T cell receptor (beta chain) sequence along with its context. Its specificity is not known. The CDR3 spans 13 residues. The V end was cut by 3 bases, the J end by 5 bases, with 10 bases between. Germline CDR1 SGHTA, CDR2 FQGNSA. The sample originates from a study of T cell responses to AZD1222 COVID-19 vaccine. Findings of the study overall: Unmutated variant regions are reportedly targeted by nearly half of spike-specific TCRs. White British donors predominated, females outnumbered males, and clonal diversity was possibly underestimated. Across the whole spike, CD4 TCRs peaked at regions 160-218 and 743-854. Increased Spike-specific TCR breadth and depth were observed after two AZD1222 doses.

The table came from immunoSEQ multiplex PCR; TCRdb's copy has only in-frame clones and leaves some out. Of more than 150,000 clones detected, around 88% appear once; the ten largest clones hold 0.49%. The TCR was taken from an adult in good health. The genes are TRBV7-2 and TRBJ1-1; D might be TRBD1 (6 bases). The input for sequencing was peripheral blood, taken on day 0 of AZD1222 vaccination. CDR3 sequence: CASSFVQGTEAFF. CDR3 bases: TGTGCCAGCAGCTTTGTACAGGGAACTGAAGCTTTCTTT.